The source of this T cell receptor (beta chain) is a study of T cells expressing NK-cell markers. The CDR3 is made up of 15 amino acids. 5'RACE template switching built TCR beta cDNA with unique molecular identifiers. Using the 5' RACE reads, TCRdb records one entry per CDR3 protein without DNA. Listed are 250,000 to 300,000 distinct CDR3 sequences; around 4.2% falls within the top ten. With regard to this clonotype: The antigen is unknown.

Study-level results: Unclear, still, was the HCMV specificity of the expanded NKG2C+ T cell clones. The dominant NKG2C+ clonotypes represented about 1.0-7.5% of CD8+ T cells in over 5 donors. Dominance of the CD3+CD56-NKG2C+ fraction by these clonotypes also held in several donors.

This TCR derives from a woman between 18 and 70 years old in good health. The J gene is TRBJ1-5, the V gene TRBV12-3 or TRBV12-4; as DNA is missing, the TRBD1 call by TCRdb cannot be tested. The sequenced sample was blood T cells: a sorted CD56 or NKG2C T cell subset, CD4+ or CD8+ T cells, or bulk PBMC T cells (not recorded which). This CDR3 is CASSFGQKFNQPQHF.